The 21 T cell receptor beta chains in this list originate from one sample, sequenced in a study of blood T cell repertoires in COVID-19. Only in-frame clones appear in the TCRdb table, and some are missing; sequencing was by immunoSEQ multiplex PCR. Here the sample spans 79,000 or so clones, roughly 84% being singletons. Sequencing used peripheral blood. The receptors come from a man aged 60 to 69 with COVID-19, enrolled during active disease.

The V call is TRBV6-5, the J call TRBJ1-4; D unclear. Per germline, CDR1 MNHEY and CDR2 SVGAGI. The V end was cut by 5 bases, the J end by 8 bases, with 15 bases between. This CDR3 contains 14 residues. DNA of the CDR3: TGTGCCAGCAGTCCAACGAATATCAGGGAAAAACTGTTTTTT. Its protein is CASSPTNIREKLFF.

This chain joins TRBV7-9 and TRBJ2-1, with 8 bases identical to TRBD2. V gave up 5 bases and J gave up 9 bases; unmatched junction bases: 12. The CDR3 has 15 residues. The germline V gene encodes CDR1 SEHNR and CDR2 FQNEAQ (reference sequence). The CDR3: CASSRGGYGAGEQFF. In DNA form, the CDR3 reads TGTGCCAGCAGCCGGGGGGGCTATGGGGCCGGTGAGCAGTTCTTC.

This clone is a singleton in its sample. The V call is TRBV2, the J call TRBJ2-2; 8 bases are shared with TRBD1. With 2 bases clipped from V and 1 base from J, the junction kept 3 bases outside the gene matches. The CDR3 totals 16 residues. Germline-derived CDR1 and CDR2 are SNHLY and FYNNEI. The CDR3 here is CASSEIGTGNTGELFF. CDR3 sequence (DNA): TGTGCCAGCAGTGAAATCGGGACAGGGAACACCGGGGAGCTGTTTTTT.

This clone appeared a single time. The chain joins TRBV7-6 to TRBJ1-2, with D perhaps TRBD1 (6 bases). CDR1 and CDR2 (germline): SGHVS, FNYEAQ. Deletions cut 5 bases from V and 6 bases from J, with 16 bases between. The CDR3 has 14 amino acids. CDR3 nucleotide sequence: TGTGCCAGCAGCGCGGTGGGGGGGCAACATGGCTACACCTTC. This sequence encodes CASSAVGGQHGYTF.

CDR3 residues: CASSLASGVPGELFF. The CDR3 DNA follows: TGCGCCAGCAGCTTGGCATCAGGGGTCCCCGGGGAGCTGTTTTTT. This rearrangement joins TRBV5-1 to TRBJ2-2, with D tentatively TRBD1 (6 bases). The germline CDR1 and CDR2 sequences are SGHRS and YFSETQ. The CDR3 contains 15 residues. V shed 0 bases and J shed 6 bases, with 12 bases lying between them.

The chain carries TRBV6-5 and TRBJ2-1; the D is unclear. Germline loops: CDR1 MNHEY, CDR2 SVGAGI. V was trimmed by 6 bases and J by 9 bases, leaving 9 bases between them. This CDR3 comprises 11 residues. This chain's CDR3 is CASRRQGEQFF. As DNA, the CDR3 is TGTGCCAGCAGACGACAAGGTGAGCAGTTCTTC.

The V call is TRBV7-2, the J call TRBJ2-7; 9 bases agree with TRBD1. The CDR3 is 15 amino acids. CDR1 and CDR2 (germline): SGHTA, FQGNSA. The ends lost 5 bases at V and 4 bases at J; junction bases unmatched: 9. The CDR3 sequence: CASSPSRDRAYEQYF. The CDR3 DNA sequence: TGTGCCAGCAGCCCTTCCCGGGACAGGGCGTACGAGCAGTACTTC.

CDR3: CASSLDGRLNQPQHF. In nucleotides, the CDR3 is TGTGCCAGCAGCTTGGACGGCAGACTCAATCAGCCCCAGCATTTT. The rearrangement joins TRBV5-4 to TRBJ1-5; D not certain. V lost 0 bases and J 3 bases, leaving 10 bases between the germline ends. The germline V gene encodes CDR1 SGHNT and CDR2 YYREEE (reference sequence). The CDR3 has 15 amino acids.

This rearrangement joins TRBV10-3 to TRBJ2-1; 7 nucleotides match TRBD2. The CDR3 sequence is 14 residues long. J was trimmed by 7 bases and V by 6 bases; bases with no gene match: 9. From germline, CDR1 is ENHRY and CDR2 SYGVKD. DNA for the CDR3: TGTGCCATCAGAGGCGCGGGAGAGGGGAATGAGCAGTTCTTC. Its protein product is CAIRGAGEGNEQFF.

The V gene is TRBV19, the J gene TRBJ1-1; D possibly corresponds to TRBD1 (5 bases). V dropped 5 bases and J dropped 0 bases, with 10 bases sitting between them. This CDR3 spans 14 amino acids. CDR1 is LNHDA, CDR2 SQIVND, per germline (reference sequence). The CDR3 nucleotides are TGTGCCAGTAGTGGGGGGGATTTGAACACTGAAGCTTTCTTT. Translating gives CASSGGDLNTEAFF.

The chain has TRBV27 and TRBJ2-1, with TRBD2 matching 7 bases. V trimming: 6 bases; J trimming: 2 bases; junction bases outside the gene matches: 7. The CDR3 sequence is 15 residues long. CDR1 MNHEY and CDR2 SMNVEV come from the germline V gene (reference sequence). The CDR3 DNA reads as TGTGCCAGCAGACCGGGGGGTTTAACCTACAATGAGCAGTTCTTC. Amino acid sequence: CASRPGGLTYNEQFF.

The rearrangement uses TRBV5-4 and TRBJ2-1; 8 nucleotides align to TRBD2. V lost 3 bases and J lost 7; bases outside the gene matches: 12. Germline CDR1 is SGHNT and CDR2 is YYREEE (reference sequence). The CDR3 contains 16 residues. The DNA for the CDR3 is TGTGCCAGCAGCTACCCTGAGGGGACTAGGGGGAATGAGCAGTTCTTC. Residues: CASSYPEGTRGNEQFF.

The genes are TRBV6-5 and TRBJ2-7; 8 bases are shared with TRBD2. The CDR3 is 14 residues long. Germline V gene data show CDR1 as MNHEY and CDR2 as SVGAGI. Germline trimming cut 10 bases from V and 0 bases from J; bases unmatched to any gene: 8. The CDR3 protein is CATSPGLDSYEQYF. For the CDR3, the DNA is TGTGCCACCTCGCCGGGACTAGACTCCTACGAGCAGTACTTC.

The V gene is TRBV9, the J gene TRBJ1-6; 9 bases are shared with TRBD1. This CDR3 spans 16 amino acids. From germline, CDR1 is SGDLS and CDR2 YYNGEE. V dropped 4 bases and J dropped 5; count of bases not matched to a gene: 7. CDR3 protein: CASSPTGGRDNSPLHF. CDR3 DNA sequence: TGTGCCAGCAGCCCCACAGGGGGCAGGGATAATTCACCCCTCCACTTT.

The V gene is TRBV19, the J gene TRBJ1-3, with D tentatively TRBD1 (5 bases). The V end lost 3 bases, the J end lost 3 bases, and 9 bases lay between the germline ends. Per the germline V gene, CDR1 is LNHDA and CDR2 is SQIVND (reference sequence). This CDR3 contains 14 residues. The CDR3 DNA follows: TGTGCCAGTAGTATTCAGGGTCGTGGAAACACCATATATTTT. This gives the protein CASSIQGRGNTIYF.

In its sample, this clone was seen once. The CDR3 bases are TGTGCCAGCTCACCAGCTAGCGGGGGTAACACCGGGGAGCTGTTTTTT. This gives the protein CASSPASGGNTGELFF. The rearrangement joins TRBV18 to TRBJ2-2, with TRBD2 matching 10 bases. V trimming: 2 bases; J trimming: 2 bases; junction bases outside the gene matches: 2. The CDR3 runs to 16 residues. Looked up from germline, CDR1 is KGHSH and CDR2 is LQKENI.

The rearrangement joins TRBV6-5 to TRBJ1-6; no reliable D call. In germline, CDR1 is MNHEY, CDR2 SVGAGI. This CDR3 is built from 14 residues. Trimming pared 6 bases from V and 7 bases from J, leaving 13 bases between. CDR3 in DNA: TGTGCCAGCAGGGGCCCCCAATTGAATTCACCCCTCCACTTT. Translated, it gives CASRGPQLNSPLHF.

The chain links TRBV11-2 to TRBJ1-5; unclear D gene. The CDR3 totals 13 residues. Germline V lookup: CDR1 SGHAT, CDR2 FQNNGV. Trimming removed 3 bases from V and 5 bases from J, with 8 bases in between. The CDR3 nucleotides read TGTGCCAGCAGCTTTGAAACAGATCAGCCCCAGCATTTT. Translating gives CASSFETDQPQHF. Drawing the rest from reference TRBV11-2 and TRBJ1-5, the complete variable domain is EAGVAQSPRYKIIEKRQSVAFWCNPISGHATLYWYQQILGQGPKLLIQFQNNGVVDDSQLPKDRFSAERLKGVDSTLKIQPAKLEDSAVYLCASSFETDQPQHFGDGTRLSIL.

The CDR3 nucleotides are TGTGCCAGCAGCATACCGGGACAGGGTAACGAGCAGTACTTC. Encoded protein: CASSIPGQGNEQYF. This chain uses TRBV7-9 with TRBJ2-7, with 9 bases that match TRBD1. The germline CDR1 and CDR2 sequences are SEHNR and FQNEAQ (reference sequence). V trimming: 5 bases; J trimming: 5 bases; junction bases outside the gene matches: 7. The CDR3 covers 14 residues.

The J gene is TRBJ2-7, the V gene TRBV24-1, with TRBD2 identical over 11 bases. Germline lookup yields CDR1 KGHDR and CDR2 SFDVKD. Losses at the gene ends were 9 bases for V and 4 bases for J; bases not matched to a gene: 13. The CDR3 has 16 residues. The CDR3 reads CATSDPGTSGRYEQYF. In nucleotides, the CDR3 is TGTGCCACCTCCGACCCGGGGACTAGCGGAAGATACGAGCAGTACTTC.

CDR3 bases: TGTGCCAGCGGTAAAATCACAGCCGTCACCGGGGAGCTGTTTTTT. It yields the protein CASGKITAVTGELFF. The chain combines TRBV2 with TRBJ2-2; D call uncertain. In germline, CDR1 is SNHLY, CDR2 FYNNEI. V was clipped by 8 bases and J by 4 bases, with 17 bases between them. This CDR3 is 15 amino acids long.